This paragraph covers one T cell receptor beta chain sequence. As yet, its antigen is unknown. The sample originates from a study of T cell repertoires in cytomegalovirus infection. About the research overall: It can be stated that public TCR beta signatures indicated CMV infection as well as a matching HLA type.

TCRdb passed the reads through MiXCR, listing each CDR3 protein once. The sample carries approximately 500,000 distinct CDR3 sequences, approximately 16% recorded once. General study findings and limits: Summed public TCR beta family frequency identified CMV carriers bearing the relevant HLA. HLA-C-restricted CMV clonotypes gave the most frequent clonotype in two of eight donors.

Germline V gene data show CDR1 as DFQATT and CDR2 as SNEGSKA (reference sequence). V lost 2 bases to trimming and J lost 6 bases, with 14 bases between them. This CDR3 is 13 amino acids long. Sample: CD8+ T cells from PBMCs. The TCR originated in a human donor in good health (CMV status not recorded). Some clones in this sample may be carry-over from other donors' samples. This chain connects TRBV20-1 to TRBJ2-7, with D uncertain. The CDR3: CSARNPPSPEQYF. CDR3 nucleotides: TGCAGTGCTAGAAACCCCCCCAGCCCCGAGCAGTACTTC.